The next 20 T cell receptor beta chains were all read from a single sample in a study of T-cell reconstitution after alpha-beta-depleted transplantation in children. This sample's TCRbeta library carried unique molecular identifier barcodes. From the PCR reads, TCRdb called clonotypes with MiXCR, one entry per CDR3 protein. Of approximately 980,000 distinct CDR3 sequences listed, about 29% are singletons. Sample: PBMCs, mostly from graft donor cells, taken 360 days after TCRalphabeta/CD19-depleted stem cell transplant. The receptors derive from a boy under two years old who had a stem cell transplant for SCID, so the T cells may come from the graft donor.

This clonotype was observed a few times. The V call is TRBV9, the J call TRBJ2-5; D is ambiguous. V was pared by 0 bases and J by 4 bases, with 10 bases between. Germline lookup yields CDR1 SGDLS and CDR2 YYNGEE. This CDR3 contains 14 residues. The CDR3 region has the DNA TGTGCCAGCAGCGTAGGGTCCTTGAGAGAGACCCAGTACTTC. Translated: CASSVGSLRETQYF.

The DNA of the CDR3 is TGCGCCAGCAGCCAAGATTCGGCAGGCCGGTGGGGGACCCAGTACTTC. As protein: CASSQDSAGRWGTQYF. The rearrangement links TRBV4-1 to TRBJ2-5; the D is unclear. The CDR3 extends over 16 amino acids. Per the germline V gene, CDR1 is MGHRA and CDR2 is YSYEKL. Between the trimmed V and J ends, which lost 0 bases and 7 bases, there was a span of 18 bases.

The J gene is TRBJ2-1, the V gene TRBV12-3 or TRBV12-4; 8 nucleotides align to TRBD2. V was pared by 8 bases and J by 0 bases, with 6 bases of the junction left unmatched. The CDR3 sequence is 15 residues long. The CDR3 region is CASGRGAISYNEQFF. As DNA, the CDR3 is TGTGCCAGCGGGCGGGGGGCCATCTCCTACAATGAGCAGTTCTTC.

This clonotype was counted ten times or more. The chain carries TRBV28 and TRBJ1-1; TRBD1 matches 7 bases. CDR3 length equals 15 residues. Germline-derived CDR1 and CDR2 are MDHEN and SYDVKM. V lost 2 bases to trimming and J lost 0 bases; unmatched junction nucleotides: 3. CDR3 sequence (DNA): TGTGCCAGCAGTTTAGACAGGGAGGTGAACACTGAAGCTTTCTTT. Translation gives CASSLDREVNTEAFF.

This chain uses TRBV12-3 or TRBV12-4 with TRBJ2-1; D ambiguous. Trimming removed 5 bases at V and 4 bases at J, with 9 bases between. The CDR3 is 13 residues long. The CDR3, as DNA: TGTGCCAGCAGTCCCCCAGAGTACAATGAGCAGTTCTTC. Residues: CASSPPEYNEQFF.

This clonotype showed up just a few times. The V and J genes are TRBV27 and TRBJ2-7; 10 bases are shared with TRBD2. From germline, CDR1 is MNHEY and CDR2 SMNVEV (reference sequence). Trimming at V came to 8 bases and at J to 11 bases, leaving 6 bases not matched to a gene. CDR3 length: 11 amino acids. The CDR3 nucleotides are TGTGCCAGCGCCCTCGGGACTAGCGAGTACTTC. This encodes CASALGTSEYF.

In this sample, this clonotype turned up a few times. The rearrangement links TRBV28 to TRBJ1-2; D might be TRBD1 (5 bases). The CDR3 covers 14 residues. Trimming cost V 3 bases and J 6 bases, with 14 bases left between them. Per germline, CDR1 MDHEN and CDR2 SYDVKM. CDR3 sequence (DNA): TGTGCCAGCAGTTTGATGGGAAAACAGGATGGCTACACCTTC. Amino acid sequence: CASSLMGKQDGYTF.

This clonotype was counted between two and nine times. The rearrangement joins TRBV10-3 to TRBJ1-5; weak D call: TRBD1 (6 bases). V was trimmed by 6 bases and J by 4 bases, leaving 10 bases between them. The CDR3 runs to 13 residues. Germline CDR1 reads ENHRY; CDR2 reads SYGVKD. The CDR3 sequence is CAIRRGGNQPQHF. The CDR3 nucleotides are TGTGCCATCAGGAGAGGGGGAAATCAGCCCCAGCATTTT.

J is TRBJ2-3 and V is TRBV18; perhaps TRBD1 as D (6 bases). Per the germline V gene, CDR1 is KGHSH and CDR2 is LQKENI. The CDR3 consists of 14 residues. Trimming pared 5 bases from V and 2 bases from J, leaving 11 bases between. CDR3 protein: CASSTTGYTDTQYF. As DNA, the CDR3 is TGTGCCAGCTCAACGACAGGCTACACAGATACGCAGTATTTT.

V and J are TRBV6-2 or TRBV6-3 and TRBJ2-1; the D is unclear. Germline loops: CDR1 MNHEY, CDR2 SVGEGT. V was pared by 0 bases and J by 4 bases, with 7 bases between. This CDR3 region has 14 residues. Here the CDR3 reads CASSYSNVYNEQFF. The CDR3 coding sequence is TGTGCCAGCAGTTACTCGAATGTATACAATGAGCAGTTCTTC.

This sequence joins TRBV12-3 or TRBV12-4 and TRBJ2-7; 8 bases align to TRBD1. J was trimmed by 3 bases and V by 0 bases; bases with no gene match: 4. This CDR3 comprises 15 residues. Written as DNA, the CDR3 is TGTGCCAGCAGTTTAGCCGCCACAGGGGGCTACGAGCAGTACTTC. Amino acid sequence: CASSLAATGGYEQYF.

This sequence joins TRBV20-1 and TRBJ1-2, with 7 positions matching TRBD1. Germline V gives CDR1 DFQATT, CDR2 SNEGSKA (reference sequence). This CDR3 spans 15 amino acids. Trimming took 0 bases from V and 5 from J; bases not matched to a gene: 9. CDR3 DNA sequence: TGCAGTGCTAGAGATAGTGGGACAGAAGCTTATGGCTACACCTTC. Translating it yields CSARDSGTEAYGYTF.

The J gene is TRBJ2-1, the V gene TRBV5-1, with 11 bases matching TRBD1. The CDR3 extends over 16 amino acids. With 5 bases clipped from V and 8 bases from J, the junction kept 12 bases outside the gene matches. Germline loops: CDR1 SGHRS, CDR2 YFSETQ. CDR3 residues: CASRTGQGDRRDEQFF. In DNA form, the CDR3 reads TGCGCCAGCAGAACGGGACAGGGGGATCGCAGGGATGAGCAGTTCTTC.

As regards this clonotype: This may stem from a read error, because a much larger clone lies one nucleotide away. The chain links TRBV5-1 to TRBJ1-4; 7 positions agree with TRBD1. The J segment lost 4 bases and the V segment lost 4 bases, leaving 4 bases of the junction unmatched. The CDR3 is made up of 14 amino acids. The germline V gene encodes CDR1 SGHRS and CDR2 YFSETQ. The CDR3 sequence is CASSPRDSNEKLFF. CDR3 bases: TGCGCCAGCAGCCCCCGGGACAGTAATGAAAAACTGTTTTTT.

This clonotype was counted only a few times. The V gene is TRBV7-3, the J gene TRBJ2-5; D remains ambiguous. Germline V gene lookup returns CDR1 SGHTA and CDR2 FQGTGA. V lost 0 bases, J lost 5 bases, and 13 bases lay in between. The CDR3 covers 15 residues. The CDR3, as DNA: TGTGCCAGCAGCTTAACGGGAATGTACCGGGAGACCCAGTACTTC. Amino acid sequence: CASSLTGMYRETQYF.

This clonotype was observed many times. The V and J genes are TRBV20-1 and TRBJ1-1, with D uncertain. Germline V gene data show CDR1 as DFQATT and CDR2 as SNEGSKA (reference sequence). The ends were cut back, 7 bases at V and 0 bases at J, with 9 bases in the middle. CDR3 length: 12 amino acids. The CDR3 DNA reads TGCAGTGGTACAGAGATGAACACTGAAGCTTTCTTT. Translation gives CSGTEMNTEAFF.

The J gene is TRBJ1-1, the V gene TRBV6-1, with D uncertain. The CDR3 totals 15 residues. V was pared by 6 bases and J by 1 base, with 15 bases between. CDR1 and CDR2 (germline): MNHNS, SASEGT. CDR3 bases: TGTGCCAGCAGCTCAGCACAGACGGGGAACACTGAAGCTTTCTTT. It is translated as CASSSAQTGNTEAFF.

This clonotype was found a few times. J is TRBJ2-7 and V is TRBV29-1; TRBD1 is a possible D gene (6 bases). Germline V gene sequence: CDR1 SQVTM, CDR2 ANQGSEA. This CDR3 is built from 15 residues. The V end lost 4 bases, the J end lost 3 bases, and 19 bases lay between the germline ends. CDR3 amino acids: CSVVSPRTASYEQYF. The CDR3 DNA sequence: TGCAGCGTTGTGAGTCCGAGGACAGCTAGCTACGAGCAGTACTTC.

Only a few counts were recorded for this clonotype. V usage is TRBV29-1 and J usage is TRBJ2-4; no reliable D call. Trimming shortened V by 6 bases and J by 3 bases, and 12 bases separated the two germline ends. The V gene's germline CDR1 is SQVTM and CDR2 ANQGSEA. The CDR3 runs 13 residues. The CDR3 region is CSVLGYDKNIQYF. The CDR3 DNA is TGCAGCGTCCTAGGGTATGACAAAAACATTCAGTACTTC.

The chain links TRBV6-1 to TRBJ2-3, with 12 bases that match TRBD1. J was trimmed by 3 bases and V by 4 bases; bases with no gene match: 11. Germline V gene data show CDR1 as MNHNS and CDR2 as SASEGT. The CDR3 has 18 amino acids. CDR3 loop: CASSAMGQGAVGTDTQYF. The CDR3 coding sequence is TGTGCCAGCAGTGCGATGGGACAGGGGGCTGTTGGGACAGATACGCAGTATTTT.